This TCR beta chain is from a study of T cell changes during pregnancy in multiple sclerosis. This CDR3 has 15 residues. With V trimmed by 6 bases and J by 1 base, 7 bases remained unmatched. CDR1 is MDHEN and CDR2 is SYDVKM in the germline V gene. The data were produced by immunoSEQ multiplex PCR, yet TCRdb's version contains in-frame clones alone and is incomplete. The sample gives 35,000 to 55,000 clones, roughly nine tenths of which show up once; approximately 1% is in the top ten. The chain recombines TRBV28 with TRBJ1-1; 8 bases are shared with TRBD1. The sequenced sample was CD4+ T cells from peripheral blood mononuclear cells, obtained after pregnancy. The sequence was collected from a female donor with multiple sclerosis, enrolled in a pregnancy study. The CDR3 coding sequence is TGTGCCAGCAGCCCGGACAGGGCCAGGAACACTGAAGCTTTCTTT. Protein: CASSPDRARNTEAFF.